This TCR beta chain was recorded in a study of T cells in Graves' hyperthyroidism and ophthalmopathy. Whole-study findings and limits: In the blood, most expanded thyroid clonotypes above 0.001 appeared as well. For ophthalmopathy, model prediction preceded onset by a median 6.5 months.

Amplified regions were TCR beta CDR3 sequences from RNA transcripts. TCR CDR3 regions were first amplified by RT-PCR with HTBI primers. MiXCR was run by TCRdb on the multiplex PCR reads, yielding one entry per CDR3 protein. This sample carries about 500,000 distinct CDR3 sequences, 35% to 50% of them seen once, and the ten largest clones take about 45%. On this clonotype: What it binds is unknown.

A patient was excluded if there was uncontrolled infection, other autoimmune disease, pregnancy or lactation. Based on clinical symptoms, serum thyroxine and TRAb, thyroid ultrasound and orbital computed tomography, diagnoses were reached. Material: peripheral blood or thyroid tissue (not recorded which). This clonotype was obtained from an adult woman with Graves' disease, either hyperthyroidism or ophthalmopathy (not recorded which).

CDR3 nucleotide sequence: TGTGCCAGCAGAGGGGACAGGTACGAGCAGTACTTC. This sequence encodes CASRGDRYEQYF. The chain carries TRBV2 and TRBJ2-7; 8 bases line up with TRBD1. The length of the CDR3 is 12 residues. V gave up 6 bases and J gave up 4 bases; unmatched junction bases: 2. Looked up from germline, CDR1 is SNHLY and CDR2 is FYNNEI.